This T cell receptor beta chain was captured in a study of shared clonotypes between healthy human individuals. Whole-study context: Donors were a couple of women and a few men aged 18 to 49.

The authors distributed each subset's genomic DNA evenly over several immunoSEQ plates. A 200 ng quantity of DNA, tens of thousands of T cell genomes, went into the sorted-subset replicate PCRs. The assay was immunoSEQ multiplex PCR, and TCRdb's table has in-frame clones only and misses some. The data show about 2.2 million clones, roughly 95% seen once. The naive CD8 fraction comprised CD45RO-negative cells positively selected for CCR7 and excluded terminally differentiated effector memory CD45RA+ cells. Caucasian adults living in Nashville, Tennessee, provided all samples. From germline, CDR1 is MNHEY and CDR2 SVGAGI. The CDR3 runs to 16 residues. The V and J ends lost 0 bases and 2 bases respectively, with 14 bases between them.

The clonotype comes from a young man in good health. Some clones in this sample may be carry-over from other donors' samples. The chain recombines TRBV6-5 with TRBJ2-7, with D perhaps TRBD1 (6 bases). The source material was naive CD8+ T cells from PBMCs. The CDR3 sequence is CASSYSIGTRAYEQYF. In nucleotides, the CDR3 is TGTGCCAGCAGTTACTCGATTGGGACACGGGCCTACGAGCAGTACTTC.